Sequencing of this T cell receptor (beta chain) was carried out in a study of metastatic and nonmetastatic thyroid tumors. TCRdb recomputed clones from the PCR reads via MiXCR. The table shows approximately 74,000 clones, with 13% to 15% occurring only once. This clone was counted at least ten times. The CDR3 consists of 13 residues. Germline CDR1 and CDR2: LGHDT and YNNKEL (reference sequence). V was cut by 4 bases and J by 4 bases, with 10 bases left in between. Thyroid surgery took place with no prior treatment in any patient. The sample was blood. The TCR comes from a male donor with papillary thyroid cancer or a benign thyroid nodule (not recorded which). Some clones in this sample may be carry-over from other donors' samples. The chain links TRBV3-1 to TRBJ1-1; perhaps TRBD1 as D (6 bases). In DNA form, the CDR3 reads TGTGCCAGCAGCCCTCGGACAGCCACTGAAGCTTTCTTT. It codes for CASSPRTATEAFF.